The present TCR beta chain was sequenced within a study of cytomegalovirus exposure and HLA in healthy donors. Study-wide results and caveats: What was likely a sequencing artifact was a cluster of highly shared sequence variants. Later, TCR association rates were found to vary by HLA locus, highest for DRB1 and lowest for HLA-C.

The PCR used 60 Vbeta and 13 Jbeta primers. This table comes from immunoSEQ multiplex PCR, and its TCRdb copy is limited to in-frame clones, with some not included. The sample records 130,000 or so clones, 70% to 85% being singletons. This clone was detected ten times or more. Its specificity is unknown. The CDR3 runs 14 residues. The germline gives CDR1 LNHDA, CDR2 SQIVND (reference sequence). V dropped 6 bases and J dropped 11; count of bases not matched to a gene: 13. This receptor was taken from a man younger than 30 in good health and CMV-seropositive. The sample was PBMCs. The chain carries TRBV19 and TRBJ1-2; 9 nucleotides line up with TRBD1. The CDR3: CASSHYRGQFLYTF. CDR3 nucleotide sequence: TGTGCCAGTAGCCACTACAGGGGGCAGTTTTTATACACCTTC.